This T cell receptor beta chain emerged from a study of blood T cell repertoires in COVID-19. Original processing methods: Reference gene primer amplification gave estimated nucleated cell counts. TCRdb keeps only in-frame clones here, not all; method: immunoSEQ multiplex PCR. V and J calls plus clone size are reproduced from that table; the DNA served to infer D and trimming. The repertoire consists of 200,000 or so clones, with 86% occurring once and the leading ten covering 3.5% to 4%. Allocation to cohorts depended on clinical history reported by the participants. V gave up 7 bases and J gave up 2 bases, with 14 bases separating them. There are 14 residues in the CDR3. In germline, CDR1 is LNHDA, CDR2 SQIVND (reference sequence).

The sequence came from a woman aged 40 to 50 with acute COVID-19. The sample comprised PBMCs or T cells enriched from blood (not recorded which). The gene calls are TRBV19 and TRBJ1-2; D call uncertain. Written as DNA, the CDR3 is TGTGCCAGTATGTCCGAGGGTCGGAACTATGGCTACACCTTC. Protein sequence: CASMSEGRNYGYTF.